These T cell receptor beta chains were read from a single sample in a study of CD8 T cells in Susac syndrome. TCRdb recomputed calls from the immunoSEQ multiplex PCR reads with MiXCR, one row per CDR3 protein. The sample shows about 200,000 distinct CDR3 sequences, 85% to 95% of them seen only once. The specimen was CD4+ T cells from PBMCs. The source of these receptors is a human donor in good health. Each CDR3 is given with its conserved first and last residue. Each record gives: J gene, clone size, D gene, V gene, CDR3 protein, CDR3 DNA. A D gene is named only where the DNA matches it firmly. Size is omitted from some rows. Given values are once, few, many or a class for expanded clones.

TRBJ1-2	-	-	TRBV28	CASSSVPFRGYTF	TGTGCCAGCAGTTCAGTACCCTTTCGAGGCTACACCTTC
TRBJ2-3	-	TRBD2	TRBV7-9	CASSSGLVKTDTQYF	TGTGCCAGCAGCTCCGGACTAGTGAAGACAGATACGCAGTATTTT
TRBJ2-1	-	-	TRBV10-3	CAISGRGALSYNEQFF	TGTGCCATCAGTGGGAGGGGAGCGCTCTCCTACAATGAGCAGTTCTTC
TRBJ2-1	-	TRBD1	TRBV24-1	CATRGEDREYNEQFF	TGTGCCACCAGGGGGGAGGACAGGGAATACAATGAGCAGTTCTTC
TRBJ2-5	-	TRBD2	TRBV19	CASSGNSGLGYETQYF	TGTGCCAGTAGTGGTAACTCGGGACTAGGGTATGAGACCCAGTACTTC
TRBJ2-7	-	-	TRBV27	CASSSYGIRDYEQYF	TGTGCCAGCAGTTCATATGGGATTAGGGACTACGAGCAGTACTTC
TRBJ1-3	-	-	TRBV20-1	CSAREPIGNTIYF	TGCAGTGCTAGAGAACCGATTGGAAACACCATATATTTT
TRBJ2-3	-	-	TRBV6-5	CASKGDTQYF	TGTGCCAGTAAGGGGGATACGCAGTATTTT
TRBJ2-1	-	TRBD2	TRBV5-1	CASSLESGGLYNEQFF	TGCGCCAGCAGCTTGGAATCGGGGGGATTATACAATGAGCAGTTCTTC
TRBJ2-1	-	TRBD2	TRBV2	CASSVGGGSYNEQFF	TGTGCCAGCAGTGTCGGGGGGGGCTCCTACAATGAGCAGTTCTTC
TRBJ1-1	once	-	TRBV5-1	CASSLDRPNTEAFF	TGCGCCAGCAGCTTGGACAGGCCGAACACTGAAGCTTTCTTT
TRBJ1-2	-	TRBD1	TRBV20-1	CSARILRDSSAGYTF	TGCAGTGCTAGAATCCTCCGGGACAGCTCTGCCGGCTACACCTTC
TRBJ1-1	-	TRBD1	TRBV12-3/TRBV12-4	CASRLSRGSTEAFF	TGTGCCAGCAGGCTTTCCAGGGGGTCCACTGAAGCTTTCTTT
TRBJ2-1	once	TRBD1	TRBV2	CASSVGQYNEQFF	TGTGCCAGCAGTGTGGGACAGTACAATGAGCAGTTCTTC
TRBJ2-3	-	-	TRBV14	CASSQLGGSRGTDTQYF	TGTGCCAGCAGCCAGCTTGGGGGGAGTCGGGGCACAGATACGCAGTATTTT
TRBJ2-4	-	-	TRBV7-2	CASSPQGGGRIQYF	TGTGCCAGCAGCCCCCAGGGGGGAGGGAGGATTCAGTACTTC
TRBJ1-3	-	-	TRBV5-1	CASSLSERGNTIYF	TGCGCCAGCAGCTTGTCTGAGCGGGGAAACACCATATATTTT
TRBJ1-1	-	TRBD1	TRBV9	CASSPTPGTVQPAFF	TGTGCCAGCAGCCCGACCCCCGGGACAGTCCAGCCAGCTTTCTTT
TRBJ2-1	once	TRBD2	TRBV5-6	CASSYQRGSSNEQFF	TGTGCCAGCAGCTACCAGCGGGGGAGCAGTAATGAGCAGTTCTTC
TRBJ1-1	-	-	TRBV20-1	CSARSPGIMNTEAFF	TGCAGTGCTAGAAGCCCGGGAATTATGAACACTGAAGCTTTCTTT
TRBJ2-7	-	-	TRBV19	CASSSRYAGYEQYF	TGTGCCAGTAGTTCTCGATACGCCGGCTACGAGCAGTACTTC
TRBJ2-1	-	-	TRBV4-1	CASSRDSGVNEQFF	TGCGCCAGCAGCAGGGATAGTGGGGTCAATGAGCAGTTCTTC
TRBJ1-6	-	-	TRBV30	CAWSVRGAQPNSPLHF	TGTGCCTGGAGTGTACGAGGGGCCCAACCGAATTCACCCCTCCACTTT
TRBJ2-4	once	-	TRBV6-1	CASSEVPFPDIQYF	TGTGCCAGCAGTGAGGTTCCTTTTCCGGACATTCAGTACTTC
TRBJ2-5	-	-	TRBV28	CASSPPFTRETQYF	TGTGCCAGCAGTCCTCCATTTACTAGGGAGACCCAGTACTTC
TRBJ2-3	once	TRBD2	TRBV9	CASTPGPPGGDTQYF	TGTGCCAGCACACCCGGGCCCCCGGGAGGGGATACGCAGTATTTT
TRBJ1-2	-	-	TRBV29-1	CSAPLSTF	TGCAGCGCCCCTTTGAGCACCTTC
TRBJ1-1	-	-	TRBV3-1	CASSQRAADTEAFF	TGTGCCAGCAGCCAAAGGGCGGCGGACACTGAAGCTTTCTTT
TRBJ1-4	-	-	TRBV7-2	CASSLPSGQREKLFF	TGTGCCAGCAGCCTCCCGTCGGGCCAGCGGGAAAAACTGTTTTTT
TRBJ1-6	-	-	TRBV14	CASSHRGGAPGNSPLHF	TGTGCCAGCAGCCATCGGGGCGGTGCCCCCGGTAATTCACCCCTCCACTTT
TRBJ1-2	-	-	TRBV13	CASSSGGSENYGYTF	TGTGCCAGCAGCTCGGGTGGATCAGAGAACTATGGCTACACCTTC
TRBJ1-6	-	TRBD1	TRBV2	CASSLLDRGNSPLHF	TGTGCCAGCAGCCTTCTGGACAGGGGAAATTCACCCCTCCACTTT
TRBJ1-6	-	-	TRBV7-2	CASSYLPGAGSPLHF	TGTGCCAGCAGCTATCTCCCGGGAGCTGGCTCACCCCTCCACTTT
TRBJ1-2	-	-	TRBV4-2	CASSQDRRAYYGYTF	TGTGCCAGCAGCCAAGATCGAAGGGCCTATTATGGCTACACCTTC
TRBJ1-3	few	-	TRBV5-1	CASSKQSTSGNTIYF	TGCGCCAGCAGCAAACAGAGTACGTCCGGAAACACCATATATTTT
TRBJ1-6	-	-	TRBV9	CASSPGHRDNSPLHF	TGTGCCAGCAGCCCGGGCCACAGGGATAATTCACCCCTCCACTTT
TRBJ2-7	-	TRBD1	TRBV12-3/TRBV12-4	CASSSGTGNFEQYF	TGTGCCAGCAGCTCCGGGACAGGGAATTTCGAGCAGTACTTC
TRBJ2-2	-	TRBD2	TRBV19	CASSGYRGGAGELFF	TGTGCCAGTAGTGGCTATCGGGGGGGCGCCGGGGAGCTGTTTTTT
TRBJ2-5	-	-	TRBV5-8	CASSFEAHSAQYF	TGTGCCAGCAGCTTTGAGGCCCATTCGGCCCAGTACTTC
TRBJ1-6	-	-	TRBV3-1	CASSRGSPLHF	TGTGCCAGCAGCCGGGGTTCGCCCCTCCACTTT
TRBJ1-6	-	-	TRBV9	CASSVAPLDNSPLHF	TGTGCCAGCAGCGTAGCCCCCCTGGATAATTCACCCCTCCACTTT
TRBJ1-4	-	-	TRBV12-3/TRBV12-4	CASSFGGGDEKLFF	TGTGCCAGCAGTTTTGGGGGGGGTGATGAAAAACTGTTTTTT
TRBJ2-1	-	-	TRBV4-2	CASSQDGSGDNEQFF	TGTGCCAGCAGCCAAGACGGTAGCGGAGACAATGAGCAGTTCTTC
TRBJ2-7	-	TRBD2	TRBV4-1	CASSQETGEGYEQYF	TGCGCCAGCAGCCAAGAGACGGGGGAGGGGTACGAGCAGTACTTC
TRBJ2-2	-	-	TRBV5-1	CASSLGHANTGELFF	TGCGCCAGCAGCCTGGGACACGCGAACACCGGGGAGCTGTTTTTT
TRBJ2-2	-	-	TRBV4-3	CASSQDGGNTGELFF	TGCGCCAGCAGCCAAGACGGAGGGAACACCGGGGAGCTGTTTTTT
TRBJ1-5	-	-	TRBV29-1	CSVGGAGNQPQHF	TGCAGCGTCGGGGGCGCGGGCAATCAGCCCCAGCATTTT
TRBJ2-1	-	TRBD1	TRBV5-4	CASSPDRAPWNEQFF	TGTGCCAGCAGCCCTGACAGGGCCCCTTGGAATGAGCAGTTCTTC
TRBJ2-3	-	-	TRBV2	CASSESGDTQYF	TGTGCCAGCAGTGAATCGGGGGATACGCAGTATTTT
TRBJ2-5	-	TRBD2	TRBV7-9	CASSLTSGGTETQYF	TGTGCCAGCAGCCTGACTAGCGGGGGGACGGAGACCCAGTACTTC
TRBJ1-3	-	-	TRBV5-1	CASSLGGQGRSTIYF	TGCGCCAGCAGCTTGGGGGGACAAGGCCGGAGCACCATATATTTT
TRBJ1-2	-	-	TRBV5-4	CASTYIGHGDYGYTF	TGTGCCAGCACCTACATAGGACACGGGGACTATGGCTACACCTTC
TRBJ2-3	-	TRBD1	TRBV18	CASSQGTGLDTQYF	TGTGCCAGCTCACAAGGGACAGGGTTGGATACGCAGTATTTT
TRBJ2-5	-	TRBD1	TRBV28	CASSLPGQGAGKTQYF	TGTGCCAGCAGTTTACCCGGACAGGGAGCAGGGAAGACCCAGTACTTC